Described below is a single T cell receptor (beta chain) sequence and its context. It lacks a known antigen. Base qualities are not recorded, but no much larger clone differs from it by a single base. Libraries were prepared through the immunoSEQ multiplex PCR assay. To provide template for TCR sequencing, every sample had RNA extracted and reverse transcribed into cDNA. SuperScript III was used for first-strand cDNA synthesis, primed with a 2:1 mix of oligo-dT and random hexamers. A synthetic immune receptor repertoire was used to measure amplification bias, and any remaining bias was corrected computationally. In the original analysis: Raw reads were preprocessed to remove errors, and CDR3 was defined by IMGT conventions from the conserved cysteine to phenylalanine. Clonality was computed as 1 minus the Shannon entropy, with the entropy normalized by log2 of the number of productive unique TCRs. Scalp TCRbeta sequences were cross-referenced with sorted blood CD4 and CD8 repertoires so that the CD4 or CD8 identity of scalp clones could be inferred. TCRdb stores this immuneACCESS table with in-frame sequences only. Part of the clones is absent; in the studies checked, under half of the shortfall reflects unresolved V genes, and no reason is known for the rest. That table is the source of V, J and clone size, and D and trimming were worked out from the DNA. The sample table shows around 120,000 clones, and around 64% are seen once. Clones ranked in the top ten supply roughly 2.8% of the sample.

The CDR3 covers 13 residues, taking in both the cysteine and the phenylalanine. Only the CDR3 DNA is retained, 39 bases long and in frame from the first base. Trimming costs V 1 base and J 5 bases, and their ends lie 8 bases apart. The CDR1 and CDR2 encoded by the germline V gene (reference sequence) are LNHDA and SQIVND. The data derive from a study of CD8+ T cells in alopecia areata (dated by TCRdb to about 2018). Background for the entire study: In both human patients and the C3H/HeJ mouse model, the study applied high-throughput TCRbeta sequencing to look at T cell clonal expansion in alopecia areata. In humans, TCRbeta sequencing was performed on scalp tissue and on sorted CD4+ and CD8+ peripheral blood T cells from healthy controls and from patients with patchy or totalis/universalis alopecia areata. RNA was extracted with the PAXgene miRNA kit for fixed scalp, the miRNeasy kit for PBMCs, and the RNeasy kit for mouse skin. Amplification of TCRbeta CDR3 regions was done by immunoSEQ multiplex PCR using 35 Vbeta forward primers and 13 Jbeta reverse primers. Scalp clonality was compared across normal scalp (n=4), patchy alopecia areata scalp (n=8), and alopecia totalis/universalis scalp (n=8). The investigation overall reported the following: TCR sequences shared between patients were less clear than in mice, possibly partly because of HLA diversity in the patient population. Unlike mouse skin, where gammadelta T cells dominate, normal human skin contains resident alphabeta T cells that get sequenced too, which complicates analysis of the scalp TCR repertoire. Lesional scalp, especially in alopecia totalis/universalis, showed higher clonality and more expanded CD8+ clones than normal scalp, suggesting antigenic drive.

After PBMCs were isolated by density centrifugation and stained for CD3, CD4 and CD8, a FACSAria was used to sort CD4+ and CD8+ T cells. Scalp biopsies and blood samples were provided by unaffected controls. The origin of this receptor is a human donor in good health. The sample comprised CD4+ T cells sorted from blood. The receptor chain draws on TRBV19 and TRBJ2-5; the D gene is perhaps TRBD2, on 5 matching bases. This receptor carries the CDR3 CASSIGGFETQYF. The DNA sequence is TGTGCCAGTAGTATAGGAGGGTTCGAGACCCAGTACTTC.